This TCR beta chain originates from a study of T cell responses to AZD1222 COVID-19 vaccine. Worth noting for this clone: What it recognizes is unknown.

Second doses were pooled across both intervals (about 4 or about 12 weeks). Only in-frame clones appear in the TCRdb table, and some are missing; sequencing was by immunoSEQ multiplex PCR. The table has around 70,000 clones, 70% to 90% seen once. The germline gives CDR1 MNHEY, CDR2 SVGAGI. Trimming removed 4 bases from V and 15 bases from J; junction bases left unmatched: 4. The CDR3 runs 11 residues. The study, taken as a whole, reports: It should be noted that donors were predominantly white British and more often female, and clonal diversity was possibly underestimated. Spike-spanning, vaccine-associated CD4 TCRs were dominant at 160-218 and 743-854.

The chain recombines TRBV6-5 with TRBJ2-1, with 9 bases that match TRBD2. This TCR was sampled from an adult who received the AZD1222 COVID-19 vaccine. Sequences were derived from peripheral blood, sampled 28 days after the second AZD1222 dose. Here the CDR3 DNA reads TGTGCCAGCAGTTCTAGACTAGCGGTGTTCTTC. It codes for CASSSRLAVFF.